The text below deals with one T cell receptor beta chain. This sample is drawn from a study of cytomegalovirus exposure and HLA in healthy donors. Germline lookup yields CDR1 MDHEN and CDR2 SYDVKM. The V and J ends lost 7 bases and 0 bases, in that order; junction bases with no gene match: 5. CDR3 length: 15 amino acids. Both 60 Vbeta primers and 13 Jbeta primers went into the PCR. Sequencing used immunoSEQ multiplex PCR; TCRdb keeps in-frame clones, though not all of them. The sample consists of approximately 89,000 clones, 62% of them appearing once. Sequencing used PBMCs. This rearrangement joins TRBV28 to TRBJ2-7; TRBD2 aligns across 11 bases. This TCR derives from a woman aged 30 to 39 in good health and CMV-seropositive. CDR3 in amino acids: CASILAGGASYEQYF. In nucleotides, the CDR3 is TGTGCCAGCATCCTAGCGGGGGGCGCCTCCTACGAGCAGTACTTC.